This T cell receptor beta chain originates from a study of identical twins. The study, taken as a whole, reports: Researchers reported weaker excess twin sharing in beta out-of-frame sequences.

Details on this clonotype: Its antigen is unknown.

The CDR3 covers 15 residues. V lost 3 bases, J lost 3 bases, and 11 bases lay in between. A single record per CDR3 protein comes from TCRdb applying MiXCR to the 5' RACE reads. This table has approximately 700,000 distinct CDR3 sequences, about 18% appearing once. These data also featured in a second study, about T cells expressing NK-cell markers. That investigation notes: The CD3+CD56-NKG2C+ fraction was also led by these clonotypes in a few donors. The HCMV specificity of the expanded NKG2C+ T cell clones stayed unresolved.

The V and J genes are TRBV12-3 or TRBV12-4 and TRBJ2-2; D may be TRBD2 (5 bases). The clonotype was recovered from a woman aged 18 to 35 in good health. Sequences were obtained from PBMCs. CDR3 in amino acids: CASSFLPGDTGELFF. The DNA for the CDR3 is TGTGCCAGCAGTTTCTTACCCGGGGACACCGGGGAGCTGTTTTTT.